The 21 T cell receptor beta chains presented below share a single source sample, sequenced in a study of response to subunit inactivated influenza vaccine (dated by TCRdb to the late 2010s). Libraries came from RT-PCR. TCRdb names Illumina HiSeq 2500 as the instrument used. Using fastp at Q25 and MiXCR, TCRdb reprocessed the public reads and kept productive beta chains. Each CDR3 protein gets just one entry, which takes the most common genes and DNA from the rows behind it. This sample gives more than 700,000 distinct CDR3 sequences in total; 21% of them show up just once. The ten top clones hold 10% of the sample. This material consisted of PBMCs from blood, taken roughly 5 days after vaccination. The receptors were sampled from a man aged 45-60 years who received an inactivated influenza vaccine. Donor details come from another sample of the same person, matched by shared clones.

The chain joins TRBV29-1 to TRBJ1-1; 10 bases match TRBD1. V shed 7 bases, J shed 6 bases, and the junction held 5 bases outside the gene matches. Germline CDR1 SQVTM, CDR2 ANQGSEA. The CDR3 contains 12 residues. CDR3 loop: CSGGQGGSEAFF. CDR3 DNA: TGCAGCGGAGGACAGGGGGGCTCTGAAGCTTTCTTT.

This clonotype was counted a few times. The CDR3 protein is CASSMDGPYNEQFF. CDR3 DNA sequence: TGTGCCAGCAGTATGGACGGACCCTACAATGAGCAGTTCTTC. The V gene is TRBV27, the J gene TRBJ2-1; D ambiguous. Germline V gene lookup returns CDR1 MNHEY and CDR2 SMNVEV (reference sequence). V lost 5 bases to trimming and J lost 2 bases, with 10 bases between them. CDR3 length equals 14 residues.

This chain links TRBV7-6 with TRBJ2-7; 7 bases line up with TRBD2. Germline CDR1 is SGHVS and CDR2 is FNYEAQ. Unmatched junction bases numbered 6, after V lost 1 base and J lost 3 bases. The CDR3 is made up of 15 amino acids. The CDR3 DNA is TGTGCCAGCAGCTTAGGTGCGGGGGAAAACTACGAGCAGTACTTC. It translates to CASSLGAGENYEQYF.

The chain employs TRBV27 and TRBJ1-2, with 7 bases identical to TRBD1. V was clipped by 7 bases and J by 8 bases; unmatched bases: 13. The CDR3 is 14 residues long. Per the germline V gene, CDR1 is MNHEY and CDR2 is SMNVEV (reference sequence). CDR3 sequence: CASTRVGGGGGYTF. CDR3 in DNA: TGTGCCAGCACGAGAGTCGGGGGAGGGGGCGGCTACACCTTC.

The chain couples TRBV11-3 to TRBJ2-3, with 8 bases lining up with TRBD2. The CDR3 is 16 residues long. Germline trimming cut 5 bases from V and 4 bases from J; bases unmatched to any gene: 11. Germline CDR1 is SGHNT and CDR2 is YENEEA. CDR3 in DNA: TGTGCCAGCAGCCCTGGTTGGCGGGGGGCCCCAGATACGCAGTATTTT. It specifies CASSPGWRGAPDTQYF.

The chain carries TRBV28 and TRBJ2-2, with D perhaps matching TRBD1 or TRBD2 (5 bases each). V shed 8 bases and J shed 5 bases, with 15 bases lying between them. Germline values: CDR1 MDHEN, CDR2 SYDVKM. This CDR3 region has 14 residues. CDR3 nucleotide sequence: TGTGCCAGCGTTGTTGGGGGTCTGACCGGGGAGCTGTTTTTT. As protein: CASVVGGLTGELFF.

This rearrangement joins TRBV5-1 to TRBJ2-6; D remains ambiguous. V dropped 4 bases and J dropped 1 base, with 18 bases sitting between them. Germline V gene sequence: CDR1 SGHRS, CDR2 YFSETQ. CDR3 length: 18 residues. This chain's CDR3 is CASSPGDGPLSGANVLTF. CDR3 sequence (DNA): TGCGCCAGCAGCCCGGGCGACGGACCCCTGTCTGGGGCCAACGTCCTGACTTTC.

About this clonotype itself: One junction end does not reproduce the germline sequence, and a read error may be involved. V and J are TRBV4-2 and TRBJ2-5, with D unclear. The CDR3 extends over 13 amino acids. Germline V gene data show CDR1 as LGHNA and CDR2 as YNFKEQ. CDR3 coding DNA: TGTGCCAGCACCCAAGGAGCTGGGGAGACCCAGTACTTC. Protein sequence: CASTQGAGETQYF.

This chain connects TRBV6-5 to TRBJ1-1; 7 bases align to TRBD1. The CDR3 extends over 12 amino acids. V shed 6 bases, J shed 6 bases, and the junction held 4 bases outside the gene matches. Germline assignment: CDR1 MNHEY and CDR2 SVGAGI. The CDR3 region has the DNA TGTGCCAGCAGCTCGACAGGGTCTGAAGCTTTCTTT. This translates into CASSSTGSEAFF.

This clonotype has a handful of counts. The chain has TRBV6-5 and TRBJ1-2; D remains ambiguous. This CDR3 is built from 12 residues. Germline V gene sequence: CDR1 MNHEY, CDR2 SVGAGI. V lost 6 bases and J lost 4, with 9 bases in between. CDR3 sequence: CASSHDTYGYTF. CDR3 DNA: TGTGCCAGCAGCCATGACACCTATGGCTACACCTTC.

This clonotype has a handful of counts. The chain has TRBV20-1 and TRBJ2-7, with D possibly TRBD2 on 6 matching bases. Germline V gene sequence: CDR1 DFQATT, CDR2 SNEGSKA (reference sequence). V gave up 1 base and J gave up 3 bases, with 10 bases separating them. The CDR3 covers 13 residues. The CDR3 nucleotides are TGCAGTGCTAGAGGGGGCGGGAACTACGAGCAGTACTTC. It encodes CSARGGGNYEQYF.

The rearrangement links TRBV7-2 to TRBJ2-4; TRBD1 might be the D (6 bases). The length of the CDR3 is 14 residues. Germline CDR1 and CDR2: SGHTA and FQGNSA. The ends were cut back, 1 base at V and 8 bases at J, with 12 bases in the middle. CDR3 sequence (DNA): TGTGCCAGCAGCTTAGACAGGGTCATAGACATTCAGTACTTC. The encoded protein is CASSLDRVIDIQYF.

The chain employs TRBV10-3 and TRBJ2-7; TRBD2 agrees at 10 bases. The CDR3 is made up of 20 amino acids. Germline-derived CDR1 and CDR2 are ENHRY and SYGVKD. V trimming: 8 bases; J trimming: 3 bases; junction bases outside the gene matches: 25. CDR3 sequence: CAILRTSGQGSLRGYYEQYF. CDR3 DNA sequence: TGTGCCATCCTCAGGACTAGCGGACAAGGATCCCTTCGGGGATACTACGAGCAGTACTTC.

V gene TRBV6-1 combines with J gene TRBJ2-1; D is possibly TRBD1 (5 bases). CDR3 size: 15 residues. V was trimmed by 5 bases and J by 7 bases, leaving 18 bases between them. The V gene's germline CDR1 is MNHNS and CDR2 SASEGT. The CDR3 nucleotides read TGTGCCAGCAGTCCGGACACAAGTCGGTGGAATGAGCAGTTCTTC. Residues: CASSPDTSRWNEQFF.

V is TRBV12-3 or TRBV12-4 and J is TRBJ2-2; either TRBD1 or TRBD2 may supply D (5 bases each). V dropped 9 bases and J dropped 4 bases, with 15 bases sitting between them. There are 14 residues in the CDR3. This chain's CDR3 is CASTLNGGTGELFF. CDR3 sequence (DNA): TGTGCCAGTACCCTTAATGGGGGCACCGGGGAGCTGTTTTTT.

Remarks on this clonotype: A read error may explain this, as a much larger clone is one base away. This chain links TRBV7-6 with TRBJ1-4; 7 nucleotides line up with TRBD1. The trim removed 8 bases at V and 5 bases at J, leaving 8 bases unmatched. Germline values: CDR1 SGHVS, CDR2 FNYEAQ. The CDR3 is 14 amino acids. The CDR3 here is CASRRGQQNEKLFF. CDR3 nucleotides: TGTGCCAGCCGCCGGGGACAGCAGAATGAAAAACTGTTTTTT.

V is TRBV5-1 and J is TRBJ2-7; 11 nucleotides line up with TRBD1. The CDR3 spans 15 residues. With 3 bases clipped from V and 4 bases from J, the junction kept 6 bases outside the gene matches. The V gene's germline CDR1 is SGHRS and CDR2 YFSETQ. The DNA of the CDR3 is TGCGCCAGCAGCTCCCCGGACAGGGGGCAATACGAGCAGTACTTC. It yields the protein CASSSPDRGQYEQYF. The variable domain in full, with the rest retrieved from reference TRBV5-1 and TRBJ2-7, is KAGVTQTPRYLIKTRGQQVTLSCSPISGHRSVSWYQQTPGQGLQFLFEYFSETQRNKGNFPGRFSGRQFSNSRSEMNVSTLELGDSALYLCASSSPDRGQYEQYFGPGTRLTVT.

This clonotype has a count of ten or more. V is TRBV12-3 or TRBV12-4 and J is TRBJ2-2, with D unclear. The CDR3 extends over 14 amino acids. V was clipped by 3 bases and J by 1 base, with 6 bases between them. The CDR3 sequence is CASSFSWNTGELFF. Here the CDR3 DNA reads TGTGCCAGCAGTTTTTCGTGGAACACCGGGGAGCTGTTTTTT.

The chain combines TRBV7-8 with TRBJ2-7; tentative D call: TRBD2 (5 bases). The CDR3 runs to 16 residues. The V gene lost 1 base and the J gene lost 6 bases, with 19 bases spanning the gap. Germline CDR1 and CDR2: SGHVS and FQNEAQ. CDR3 sequence reads: CASSLVGASLYTEQYF. The DNA of the CDR3 is TGTGCCAGCAGCTTAGTAGGCGCTAGCCTATATACCGAGCAGTACTTC. Variable domain in full (rest from reference TRBV7-8 and TRBJ2-7): GAGVSQSPRYKVAKRGQDVALRCDPISGHVSLFWYQQALGQGPEFLTYFQNEAQLDKSGLPSDRFFAERPEGSVSTLKIQRTQQEDSAVYLCASSLVGASLYTEQYFGPGTRLTVT.

This clonotype has only a few counts. This sequence joins TRBV7-8 and TRBJ1-5; D is undetermined. Trimming cost V 0 bases and J 2 bases, with 11 bases left between them. From germline, CDR1 is SGHVS and CDR2 FQNEAQ. This CDR3 contains 16 residues. CDR3 region: CASSLAWGGGNQPQHF. The CDR3 coding sequence is TGTGCCAGCAGCTTAGCGTGGGGAGGAGGCAATCAGCCCCAGCATTTT.

The chain links TRBV12-3 or TRBV12-4 to TRBJ2-7; no firm D call. CDR3 length equals 14 residues. Deletions cut 1 base from V and 1 base from J, with 8 bases between. Here the CDR3 reads CASSLGVPSYEQYF. The CDR3 DNA follows: TGTGCCAGCAGTTTAGGGGTCCCTTCCTACGAGCAGTACTTC.